These 19 T cell receptor beta chains were all obtained from the same sample, sequenced in a study of read filtering for tumor transcriptome and immune sequencing. Molecular barcoded adaptors covering alpha/delta and beta/gamma chains were used on roughly 370 ng RNA. TCRdb independently ran MiXCR on the reads; one entry per CDR3 protein. The repertoire has fewer than 150,000 distinct CDR3 sequences, under 15% of them found once; the top ten carry 8% to 13%. Sequencing was performed on a population of CD138-negative cells sorted from bone marrow. The receptors originated from a donor at least 40 years old with multiple myeloma.

Remarks on this clonotype: A much larger clonotype is one base distant, so this may be a read error. The chain uses TRBV5-1 and TRBJ2-3; possibly TRBD1 for D (5 bases). The CDR3 runs 14 residues. CDR1 and CDR2 from the germline V gene are SGHRS and YFSETQ. CDR3 nucleotide sequence: TGCGCCAGCAATTCCGCCCGACCCACAGGTACGCAGTATTTT. Its translation is CASNSARPTGTQYF.

There are many counts of this clonotype. This chain uses TRBV14 with TRBJ1-1; 9 positions match TRBD1. V lost 5 bases to trimming and J lost 4 bases; unmatched junction nucleotides: 8. The CDR3 is 15 residues long. The V gene's germline CDR1 is SGHDN and CDR2 FVKESK. CDR3 amino acids: CASSTRTGAFTEAFF. CDR3 DNA sequence: TGTGCCAGCAGCACCCGGACAGGGGCGTTCACTGAAGCTTTCTTT.

This clonotype was counted only a few times. The V and J genes are TRBV12-3 or TRBV12-4 and TRBJ2-5, with no clear D. The CDR3 totals 13 residues. V dropped 6 bases and J dropped 1 base, with 9 bases sitting between them. CDR3 bases: TGTGCCAGCAGGGTGAACGGCCAAGAGACCCAGTACTTC. Translation gives CASRVNGQETQYF.

This clonotype has only a few counts. One junction end disagrees with the germline gene, perhaps due to a read error. V and J are TRBV29-1 and TRBJ1-1; D unclear. This CDR3 is 12 amino acids long. Germline V gives CDR1 SQVTM, CDR2 ANQGSEA. The CDR3 is CSVDRMNTAAFF. In DNA, the CDR3 is TGCAGCGTTGACAGGATGAACACTGCAGCTTTCTTT.

This clonotype occurred many times. This chain joins TRBV20-1 and TRBJ2-1, with D hard to call. Trimming pared 0 bases from V and 5 bases from J, leaving 14 bases between. In germline, CDR1 is DFQATT, CDR2 SNEGSKA (reference sequence). The CDR3 runs to 15 residues. The CDR3: CSARDLTTWNNEQFF. The CDR3 DNA follows: TGCAGTGCTAGAGATCTCACTACGTGGAACAATGAGCAGTTCTTC.

This clonotype was counted many times. The chain combines TRBV5-1 with TRBJ2-3; 9 bases match TRBD2. The CDR3 is 14 residues long. V was pared by 6 bases and J by 0 bases, with 2 bases of the junction left unmatched. Germline V gene sequence: CDR1 SGHRS, CDR2 YFSETQ. The CDR3 loop reads CASTTSGSTDTQYF. The CDR3 DNA reads TGCGCCAGCACGACTAGCGGTAGCACAGATACGCAGTATTTT.

This clonotype appeared a few times. The V and J genes are TRBV5-4 and TRBJ2-3; TRBD1 matches at 7 bases. Germline lookup yields CDR1 SGHNT and CDR2 YYREEE (reference sequence). After removal of 7 bases from V and 6 bases from J, the junction contained 8 bases not matched to a gene. CDR3 length equals 13 residues. This CDR3 is CASQGGKGDTQYF. The CDR3 nucleotides read TGTGCCAGCCAAGGGGGCAAAGGGGATACGCAGTATTTT.

To note about this clonotype: The CDR3 end shows no conserved phenylalanine or tryptophan, and so a read error is likely. The V call is TRBV7-2, the J call TRBJ1-5; the match to TRBD1 covers 8 bases. The CDR3 loop spans 14 amino acids. V gave up 2 bases and J gave up 8 bases; unmatched junction bases: 5. Germline assignment: CDR1 SGHTA and CDR2 FQGNSA. DNA for the CDR3: TGTGCCAGCAGCTTACAGGGGGCGGGCGAGCCCCAGCATCTT. It specifies CASSLQGAGEPQHL.

This clonotype was recorded many times. The J gene is TRBJ2-2, the V gene TRBV7-9; D possibly corresponds to TRBD2 (6 bases). The CDR3 is 15 residues long. V gave up 8 bases and J gave up 6 bases, with 19 bases separating them. In germline, CDR1 is SEHNR, CDR2 FQNEAQ (reference sequence). As DNA, the CDR3 is TGTGCCAGCGCCGAACTAGCCGGAACGTCCGGGGAGCTGTTTTTT. Encoded protein: CASAELAGTSGELFF. Variable domain in full (rest from reference TRBV7-9 and TRBJ2-2): DTGVSQNPRHKITKRGQNVTFRCDPISEHNRLYWYRQTLGQGPEFLTYFQNEAQLEKSRLLSDRFSAERPKGSFSTLEIQRTEQGDSAMYLCASAELAGTSGELFFGEGSRLTVL.

In this sample, this clonotype turned up many times. The chain uses TRBV29-1 and TRBJ2-1; D gene unclear. The CDR3 has 13 amino acids. Germline V CDR1 and CDR2: SQVTM, ANQGSEA. Trimming pared 6 bases from V and 2 bases from J, leaving 11 bases between. The CDR3 DNA follows: TGCAGCGTAACGGACGGACCCTACAATGAGCAGTTCTTC. It codes for CSVTDGPYNEQFF.

This clonotype came up many times. The chain uses TRBV6-5 and TRBJ2-3, with D possibly TRBD2 on 6 matching bases. CDR3 length: 16 residues. The germline V gene has CDR1 MNHEY and CDR2 SVGAGI. The V end lost 6 bases, the J end lost 1 base, and 17 bases lay between the germline ends. In DNA form, the CDR3 reads TGTGCCAGCAGAATGGGAGGTCGGCAAGGCACAGATACGCAGTATTTT. It specifies CASRMGGRQGTDTQYF.

This clonotype was recorded many times. The chain recombines TRBV24-1 with TRBJ2-1; 7 nucleotides line up with TRBD1. The CDR3 has 15 amino acids. Germline CDR1 is KGHDR and CDR2 is SFDVKD. V dropped 4 bases and J dropped 6; count of bases not matched to a gene: 8. The CDR3 spells CATSDSPGGINEQFF. The CDR3 nucleotides are TGTGCCACCAGTGACTCCCCAGGGGGAATCAATGAGCAGTTCTTC.

This clonotype was counted at least ten times. This sequence joins TRBV27 and TRBJ2-5, with TRBD2 matching over 13 bases. The trim removed 7 bases at V and 4 bases at J, leaving 15 bases unmatched. Germline V CDR1 and CDR2: MNHEY, SMNVEV (reference sequence). The CDR3 totals 18 residues. CDR3 loop: CASTTSGRGVFAVETQYF. The CDR3 nucleotides read TGTGCCAGCACAACTAGCGGGAGGGGAGTTTTTGCGGTAGAGACCCAGTACTTC.

In its sample, this clonotype was seen many times. This sequence joins TRBV5-1 and TRBJ2-5; 7 nucleotides agree with TRBD1. Losses at the gene ends were 2 bases for V and 5 bases for J; bases not matched to a gene: 0. CDR3 length: 12 amino acids. Per germline, CDR1 SGHRS and CDR2 YFSETQ. DNA of the CDR3: TGCGCCAGCAGCTTACAGGGGGAGACCCAGTACTTC. Translating gives CASSLQGETQYF. Variable domain in full (rest from reference TRBV5-1 and TRBJ2-5): KAGVTQTPRYLIKTRGQQVTLSCSPISGHRSVSWYQQTPGQGLQFLFEYFSETQRNKGNFPGRFSGRQFSNSRSEMNVSTLELGDSALYLCASSLQGETQYFGPGTRLLVL.

This clonotype showed up just a few times. The V call is TRBV7-9, the J call TRBJ2-7, with a possible D match to TRBD1 (5 bases). V lost 6 bases to trimming and J lost 9 bases, with 18 bases between them. The CDR3 is 13 residues long. Germline loops: CDR1 SEHNR, CDR2 FQNEAQ (reference sequence). The CDR3 reads CASSRSGNSRQYF. The CDR3 DNA is TGTGCCAGCAGTCGTTCAGGGAATTCGCGGCAGTACTTC.

This clonotype was seen ten or more times. The chain joins TRBV11-2 to TRBJ2-7, with unresolved D. Germline assignment: CDR1 SGHAT and CDR2 FQNNGV. V dropped 4 bases and J dropped 4 bases, with 8 bases sitting between them. CDR3 length: 12 amino acids. The CDR3 coding sequence is TGTGCCAGCAGCTCCCAGAGGTACGAGCAGTACTTC. Its translation: CASSSQRYEQYF.

The genes are TRBV5-1 and TRBJ1-3; 7 positions match TRBD1. The germline CDR1 and CDR2 sequences are SGHRS and YFSETQ. This CDR3 is built from 16 residues. V lost 0 bases to trimming and J lost 0 bases; unmatched junction nucleotides: 3. The CDR3 nucleotides read TGCGCCAGCAGCTTGGAACCAGGGGGCTCTGGAAACACCATATATTTT. This codes for CASSLEPGGSGNTIYF.

On this clonotype itself: Just one base apart from a much larger clone, this may be a read error. The gene calls are TRBV29-1 and TRBJ2-5; a possible D gene is TRBD2 (7 bases). The V end lost 6 bases, the J end lost 5 bases, and 13 bases lay between the germline ends. Germline V gives CDR1 SQVTM, CDR2 ANQGSEA. This CDR3 has 12 residues. The CDR3 region is CSVGGGRETQYF. DNA for the CDR3: TGCAGCGTAGGGGGAGGGAGGGAGACCCAGTACTTC.

A few counts support this clonotype. The genes are TRBV29-1 and TRBJ2-1; 11 bases agree with TRBD1. The CDR3 runs 13 residues. Germline CDR1 reads SQVTM; CDR2 reads ANQGSEA. The CDR3 DNA is TGCAGTTTTCCGGGACAGGGGGAGAATGAGCAGTTCTTC. Translation: CSFPGQGENEQFF.